This TCR beta chain was found in a study of cytomegalovirus exposure and HLA in healthy donors. Primers included in the PCR were 60 Vbeta and 13 Jbeta primers. Profiling relied on immunoSEQ multiplex PCR, and the TCRdb table lists in-frame clones only, not all of them. The sample consists of fewer than 90,000 clones, 76% of them appearing once. V lost 5 bases to trimming and J lost 3 bases, with 17 bases between them. CDR3 length equals 15 residues. Germline V gives CDR1 MNHEY, CDR2 SMNVEV (reference sequence). Sequencing was done on a sample of PBMCs. This receptor was taken from a male donor in good health and CMV-seronegative. This rearrangement joins TRBV27 to TRBJ2-7, with a weak D call TRBD2 (6 bases). The CDR3 sequence: CASSRGKEGNYEQYF. For the CDR3, the DNA is TGTGCCAGCAGTCGAGGGAAGGAGGGAAACTACGAGCAGTACTTC.